A selection of T cell receptor beta chains follows, all from one sample in a study of cytomegalovirus exposure and HLA in healthy donors. TCRdb keeps only in-frame clones here, not all; method: immunoSEQ multiplex PCR. The sample contains roughly 330,000 clones, 75% to 90% of which appear only once. What was sequenced was PBMCs. All receptors come from a woman in her 30s in good health and CMV-seropositive. Each CDR3 is given with its conserved first and last residue. Fields, in order: V gene, CDR3 length, clone size, D gene, J gene, CDR3 DNA, CDR3 protein. D genes are given only for firm matches. Size is stated for part of the rows, as once, few or many counts, or as a class when the clone is expanded.

>TRBV29-1|12|NA|NA|TRBJ2-7
TGCAGCGTTCTTGACGGTAGATACGAGCAGTACTTC
CSVLDGRYEQYF
>TRBV6-1|12|NA|NA|TRBJ2-1
TGTGCCAGCAGTGAAGCGATCGTTCGGCAGTTCTTC
CASSEAIVRQFF
>TRBV20-1|11|few|NA|TRBJ1-5
TGCAGTGCTAGCAGCAATCAGCCCCAGCATTTT
CSASSNQPQHF
>TRBV28|16|NA|TRBD2|TRBJ2-1
TGTGCCAGCAGGGAACGGACTAGTTATCGGTACAATGAGCAGTTCTTC
CASRERTSYRYNEQFF
>TRBV4-3|16|NA|TRBD2|TRBJ2-1
TGCGCCAGCAGCCAAGTCGCCGGACTAGCGGACAATGAGCAGTTCTTC
CASSQVAGLADNEQFF
>TRBV28|13|NA|NA|TRBJ1-6
TGTGCCAGCAGTTTACTCGGGAATTCACCCCTCCACTTT
CASSLLGNSPLHF
>TRBV7-9|17|few|TRBD1|TRBJ1-6
TGTGCCAGCAGCGGAAACGACAGGGGAGACCTTAATTCACCCCTCCACTTT
CASSGNDRGDLNSPLHF
>TRBV15|13|NA|NA|TRBJ2-3
TGTGCCACCAGCAGAGAACGGGGGAGTTCGCAGTATTTT
CATSRERGSSQYF
>TRBV28|16|few|NA|TRBJ1-5
TGTGCCAGCAGGGTATTGGGGCGGACTAGCAATCAGCCCCAGCATTTT
CASRVLGRTSNQPQHF
>TRBV6-5|13|NA|NA|TRBJ1-1
TGTGCCAGCAGTTACTCAAGGGGGACTGAAGCTTTCTTT
CASSYSRGTEAFF
>TRBV5-4|17|NA|TRBD2|TRBJ2-7
TGTGCCAGCAGCTTGAGTATAAAGCGGGGGGGCATCGACGAGCAGTACTTC
CASSLSIKRGGIDEQYF
>TRBV20-1|11|NA|NA|TRBJ2-5
TGCAGTGCTAGAGCGCTGACGGCCCAGTACTTC
CSARALTAQYF
>TRBV6-1|14|NA|NA|TRBJ2-2
TGTGCCAGCGTCGAGGCCGGACTGACCGGGGAGCTGTTTTTT
CASVEAGLTGELFF
>TRBV7-2|16|NA|TRBD2|TRBJ2-7
TGTGCCAGCAGCTTAGCGCTAGCGGGGGGCCAGGGAGAGCAGTACTTC
CASSLALAGGQGEQYF
>TRBV11-1|16|NA|NA|TRBJ1-6
TGTGCCAGCAGCTTAGCGCTTGGGATCTATAATTCACCCCTCCACTTT
CASSLALGIYNSPLHF
>TRBV20-1|11|NA|NA|TRBJ1-5
TGCAGTGCACGTGTTGGTCAGCCCCAGCATTTT
CSARVGQPQHF
>TRBV27|15|NA|NA|TRBJ1-4
TGTGCCAGCAGTTTAATAGTAGGGACGGAGGAAAAACTGTTTTTT
CASSLIVGTEEKLFF
>TRBV4-3|13|NA|NA|TRBJ2-7
TGCGCCAGCAGCCAAGATCCGGGACGGGGGCAGTACTTC
CASSQDPGRGQYF
>TRBV7-2|15|NA|TRBD1|TRBJ1-5
TGTGCCAGCAGCTCGGACAGGCATAGCAATCAGCCCCAGCATTTT
CASSSDRHSNQPQHF
>TRBV11-2|17|few|NA|TRBJ1-2
TGTGCCAGCAGCTTGTACCCTACAGAGAACCCTCACTATGGCTACACCTTC
CASSLYPTENPHYGYTF
>TRBV20-1|11|once|NA|TRBJ1-4
TGCAGTGCTTGGACGGATGAAAAACTGTTTTTT
CSAWTDEKLFF
>TRBV4-2|13|NA|NA|TRBJ2-5
TGTGCCAGCAGCAGGGGGGCCGAAGAGACCCAGTACTTC
CASSRGAEETQYF
>TRBV30|16|NA|NA|TRBJ2-7
TGTGCCTGGAGTGGGACAGGGAAGACTAGCGGCTACGAGCAGTACTTC
CAWSGTGKTSGYEQYF
>TRBV27|13|once|NA|TRBJ2-7
TGTGCCAGCAGTGGGATGCCAATCTACGAGCAGTACTTC
CASSGMPIYEQYF
>TRBV27|17|once|TRBD1|TRBJ2-1
TGTGCCAGCACTCCGAGAGGGGGCGGAAGTTACTACAATGAGCAGTTCTTC
CASTPRGGGSYYNEQFF
>TRBV4-3|15|once|NA|TRBJ2-3
TGCGCCAGCAGCCAAGATACAGGAAGTCCAGATACGCAGTATTTT
CASSQDTGSPDTQYF
>TRBV4-1|17|NA|NA|TRBJ1-6
TGCGCCAGCAGCCATCCAGGGAGAGATTCCTATAATTCACCCCTCCACTTT
CASSHPGRDSYNSPLHF
>TRBV7-2|13|NA|NA|TRBJ2-4
TGTGCCAGCAGCCTCCCCCCAAGTGACATTCAGTACTTC
CASSLPPSDIQYF
>TRBV6-6|13|NA|TRBD1|TRBJ2-7
TGTGCCAGCAGCCCGGGACAGCTCTACGAGCAGTACTTC
CASSPGQLYEQYF
>TRBV12-5|14|NA|NA|TRBJ2-1
TGTGCTAGTGGTTTGGGACTTAGCTCCGATGAGCAGTTCTTC
CASGLGLSSDEQFF
>TRBV7-2|15|NA|NA|TRBJ2-1
TGTGCCAGCAGCACCGGAGGTCGGTCCTACAATGAGCAGTTCTTC
CASSTGGRSYNEQFF
>TRBV9|19|NA|NA|TRBJ1-2
TGTGCCAGCAGCCGCATTCCGGGAACACGGGGGACATATAACTATGGCTACACCTTC
CASSRIPGTRGTYNYGYTF
>TRBV6-1|18|NA|NA|TRBJ2-7
TGTGCCAGCAGTGATTTCGTCGGGGTTACCCCCTCAACCTACGAGCAGTACTTC
CASSDFVGVTPSTYEQYF
>TRBV6-6|12|once|NA|TRBJ1-5
TGTGCCAGCAGAGAGGCGGGTCAGCCCCAGCATTTT
CASREAGQPQHF
>TRBV7-6|15|NA|NA|TRBJ1-6
TGTGCCAGCAGCAGAGCGGCATCCTATAATTCACCCCTCCACTTT
CASSRAASYNSPLHF
>TRBV15|15|NA|TRBD1|TRBJ2-1
TGTGCCACCAGCAGGGAGGCGGGACAGGGGAATGAGCAGTTCTTC
CATSREAGQGNEQFF
>TRBV2|14|NA|TRBD2|TRBJ2-1
TGTGCCATCGTTCTAGCGGGAGGATACAATGAGCAGTTCTTC
CAIVLAGGYNEQFF
>TRBV27|15|few|TRBD1|TRBJ2-3
TGTGCCAGCAGTTTAACCGGGACAGGCACAGATACGCAGTATTTT
CASSLTGTGTDTQYF
>TRBV9|16|NA|NA|TRBJ2-2
TGTGCCAGCAGCGTATTTGGACACTCGAACACCGGGGAGCTGTTTTTT
CASSVFGHSNTGELFF
>TRBV6-4|16|NA|NA|TRBJ2-7
TGTGCCAGCAAGGTGGGTCAGGGCAGGGGTCCTTACGAGCAGTACTTC
CASKVGQGRGPYEQYF
>TRBV27|12|NA|NA|TRBJ2-3
TGTGCCACATGGGGTGGGACAGATACGCAGTATTTT
CATWGGTDTQYF
>TRBV6-5|15|NA|NA|TRBJ2-6
TGTGCCAGCAGTACCCAGGGTACTGGGGCCAACGTCCTGACTTTC
CASSTQGTGANVLTF
>TRBV6-1|12|NA|NA|TRBJ1-1
TGTGCCAGCAGTGAAGACAGCGGTGAAGCTTTCTTT
CASSEDSGEAFF
>TRBV4-2|18|many|NA|TRBJ2-6
TGTGCCAGCAGCCAAGATGTTCCCGGGTCATCTGGGGCCAACGTCCTGACTTTC
CASSQDVPGSSGANVLTF
>TRBV27|13|once|NA|TRBJ1-4
TGTGCCAGCAGTTTATCCGGGGATTCGAAACTGTTTTTT
CASSLSGDSKLFF
>TRBV7-9|13|NA|TRBD1|TRBJ2-1
TGTGCCAGCAGCTTACTACAGGGGGGTGAGCAGTTCTTC
CASSLLQGGEQFF
>TRBV28|14|once|TRBD1|TRBJ1-4
TGTGCCAGCAGCATGGACAGGGGACGTGAAAAACTGTTTTTT
CASSMDRGREKLFF
>TRBV5-1|15|NA|NA|TRBJ1-1
TGCGCCAGCAGCGTTGAGGGGCCCCTGAACACTGAAGCTTTCTTT
CASSVEGPLNTEAFF
>TRBV5-6|13|few|NA|TRBJ1-1
TGTGCCAGCAGCCAGGGGCGGGTGCTTGAAGCTTTCTTT
CASSQGRVLEAFF
>TRBV2|11|NA|NA|TRBJ2-3
TGTGCCAGCAGTAACACAGATACGCAGTATTTT
CASSNTDTQYF